What follows describes a single T cell receptor (beta chain). Its antigen is currently unknown. This sample was taken from a study of post-analysis software for immune sequencing data. Study-level information: Courses of disease covered relapsing-remitting, secondary progressive and progressive-relapsing multiple sclerosis.

This CDR3 has 17 amino acids. Germline V lookup: CDR1 LGHDT, CDR2 YNNKEL (reference sequence). Trimming left V 4 bases short and J 5 bases short, with 21 bases between. Each TCR beta cDNA library carried unique molecular identifiers. The authors obtained roughly 500,000 cDNA molecules from approximately 1 to 10 million T cells. TCRdb used MiXCR to reprocess the PCR reads, holding one entry per CDR3 protein. The sample lists roughly 200,000 distinct CDR3 sequences; around 29% were seen once. General observations from the study: Compared against controls, patients with multiple sclerosis displayed significantly lower normalized Chao1 diversity. Compared with controls, patients had more of five TRBV segments, including TRBV5-6, TRBV5-1 and TRBV20-1. F measure grouped same-batch samples tightly together.

The chain joins TRBV3-1 to TRBJ1-5; D may be TRBD1 (6 bases). The receptor was derived from a girl younger than 18 with multiple sclerosis. Sequenced material: blood. DNA of the CDR3: TGTGCCAGCAGCCTCTCAGGAGGGGGGCTAGAGGATCAGCCCCAGCATTTT. Translating gives CASSLSGGGLEDQPQHF.